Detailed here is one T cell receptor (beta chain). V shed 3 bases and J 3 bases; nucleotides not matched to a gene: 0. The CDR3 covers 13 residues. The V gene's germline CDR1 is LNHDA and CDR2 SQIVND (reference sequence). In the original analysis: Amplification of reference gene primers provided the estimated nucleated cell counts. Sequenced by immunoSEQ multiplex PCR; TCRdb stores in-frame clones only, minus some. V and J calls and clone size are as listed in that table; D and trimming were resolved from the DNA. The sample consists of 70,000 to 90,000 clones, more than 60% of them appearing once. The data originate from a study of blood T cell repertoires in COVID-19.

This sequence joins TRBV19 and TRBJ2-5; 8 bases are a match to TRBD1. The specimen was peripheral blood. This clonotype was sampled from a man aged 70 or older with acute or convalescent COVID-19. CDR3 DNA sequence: TGTGCCAGTAGTATGGACAGGGAAGAGACCCAGTACTTC. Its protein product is CASSMDREETQYF.